A selection of T cell receptor beta chains follows, all from one sample in a study of shared clonotypes between healthy human individuals. This table comes from immunoSEQ multiplex PCR, and its TCRdb copy is limited to in-frame clones, with some not included. The sample gives over a million clones, approximately 72% of which show up once; 1.4% to 1.5% is in the top ten. The specimen was memory CD4+ T cells sorted from blood. The receptors shown here come from a man younger than 35 in good health. Both conserved end residues are part of each CDR3. A D gene is named only where the DNA matches it firmly. Not all rows give a size; the values are once, few, many and, for expanded clones, a class.

D gene	V gene	J gene	clone size	CDR3 DNA	CDR3 protein
TRBD1	TRBV18	TRBJ2-7	.	TGTGCCAGCTCACCACGAGGGACAGGCCTCTCCTACGAGCAGTACTTC	CASSPRGTGLSYEQYF
TRBD2	TRBV19	TRBJ2-1	.	TGTGCCAGTAGTATAGAGATTCGACTAGCGGGAGACAATGAGCAGTTCTTC	CASSIEIRLAGDNEQFF
TRBD1	TRBV10-3	TRBJ1-1	few	TGTGCCATCAGCAGGGGGCTAACTGAAGCTTTCTTT	CAISRGLTEAFF
.	TRBV5-1	TRBJ2-1	.	TGCGCCAGCAGCTTGGGGGACCGTCTCGGAGAGATGCAGTTCTTC	CASSLGDRLGEMQFF
TRBD2	TRBV7-3	TRBJ2-3	.	TGTGCCAGCAGCACTGGACTAGCGGGGGCGGAGGATACGCAGTATTTT	CASSTGLAGAEDTQYF
TRBD1	TRBV25-1	TRBJ1-2	.	TGTGCCAGCAGTGAACCTACAGGGGTCTCTAACTATGGCTACACCTTC	CASSEPTGVSNYGYTF
TRBD2	TRBV19	TRBJ2-5	.	TGTGCCAGTAGTGGTAGACTAGCGGGGGTCGAGACCCAGTACTTC	CASSGRLAGVETQYF
TRBD1	TRBV28	TRBJ2-5	.	TGTGCCAGCAGTCGACAGGGTGGCCCCCAGTACTTC	CASSRQGGPQYF
.	TRBV7-9	TRBJ2-5	once	TGTGCCAGCAGGCCATCCGGAGGGATGGGAGAGACCCAGTACTTC	CASRPSGGMGETQYF
TRBD1	TRBV7-8	TRBJ1-2	.	TGTGCCAGCAGCTTCACCGGGACAGGGGATGGCTACACCTTC	CASSFTGTGDGYTF
TRBD2	TRBV6-4	TRBJ2-1	.	TGTGCCAGCAGTGACTCGATAGCGGGGCAATACAATGAGCAGTTCTTC	CASSDSIAGQYNEQFF
.	TRBV5-1	TRBJ2-2	.	TGCGCCAGCAGAGTCCCGGGCAAGAACACCGGGGAGCTGTTTTTT	CASRVPGKNTGELFF
.	TRBV10-3	TRBJ1-2	.	TGTGCCTTCAAGACGGGGGATCGTGGCTACACCTTC	CAFKTGDRGYTF
.	TRBV21-1	TRBJ1-5	few	TGTGCCAGCAGCAAGGACGAAAACCCATATAGCAATCAGCCCCAGCATTTT	CASSKDENPYSNQPQHF
.	TRBV4-3	TRBJ2-5	.	TGCGCCAGCAGCCAAGATCTAGGCAGCCAAGAGACCCAGTACTTC	CASSQDLGSQETQYF
.	TRBV30	TRBJ2-6	.	TGTGCCTGGAGTCTATGGAGGGGCCGTGAGACCAACGTCCTGACTTTC	CAWSLWRGRETNVLTF
.	TRBV15	TRBJ1-4	.	TGTGCCACCAGCAGGGATATTGAAAAACTGTTTTTT	CATSRDIEKLFF
TRBD2	TRBV29-1	TRBJ2-3	.	TGCAGCGTTGAAGGACTAGCGGGGATGGCAGATACGCAGTATTTT	CSVEGLAGMADTQYF
.	TRBV28	TRBJ1-2	few	TGTGCCAGCAGTCCCTTGCAGACGGGGGGGAAGGTCGGCGGCTACACCTTC	CASSPLQTGGKVGGYTF
.	TRBV6-6	TRBJ2-5	.	TGTGCCAGCAGGATGACAGGAAAAGAGACCCAGTACTTC	CASRMTGKETQYF
TRBD2	TRBV10-3	TRBJ2-1	.	TGTGCCTCTCTTAGCGGGGGGAACTACAATGAGCAGTTCTTC	CASLSGGNYNEQFF
.	TRBV28	TRBJ1-5	.	TGTGCCAGCAGTTACCAGGGAAGCAATCAGCCCCAGCATTTT	CASSYQGSNQPQHF
.	TRBV4-3	TRBJ1-2	.	TGCGCCAGCAGCCAAGATTCCGGATATGGCTACACCTTC	CASSQDSGYGYTF
.	TRBV30	TRBJ2-5	.	TGTGCCTGGAGTCCCCAGGGGCGGGACCTTTGGGCCCAGTACTTC	CAWSPQGRDLWAQYF
.	TRBV4-1	TRBJ2-6	.	TGCGCCAGCAGCCAAGAGGGGTCCATTTCTGGGGCCAACGTCCTGACTTTC	CASSQEGSISGANVLTF
TRBD2	TRBV10-3	TRBJ2-7	.	TGTGCCATCAGTAGGACTAGCGGGAGTGGCGAGCAGTACTTC	CAISRTSGSGEQYF
.	TRBV2	TRBJ2-2	.	TGTGCCAGCAGCCAAGAGGGGACTGCGAACACCGGGGAGCTGTTTTTT	CASSQEGTANTGELFF
TRBD2	TRBV9	TRBJ2-7	.	TGTGCCAGCAGCGCACAATCGACTAGCGGGGCCCGGGAGCAGTACTTC	CASSAQSTSGAREQYF
.	TRBV5-8	TRBJ2-5	.	TGTGCCAGCAGCTTCCAAGTGGAGACCCAGTACTTC	CASSFQVETQYF
.	TRBV2	TRBJ2-6	.	TGTGCCAGCAGCTCCCCGGGCCCTGGGGCCAACGTCCTGACTTTC	CASSSPGPGANVLTF
TRBD1	TRBV2	TRBJ1-2	.	TGTGCCAGCACCAACGGACAGGGGGCTAACTATGGCTACACCTTC	CASTNGQGANYGYTF
.	TRBV30	TRBJ1-1	.	TGTGCCTGGAGCGAAGCCAAGAACACTGAAGCTTTCTTT	CAWSEAKNTEAFF
.	TRBV7-9	TRBJ1-2	.	TGTGCCAGCAGTTTAACGACAGGCGACTATGGCTACACCTTC	CASSLTTGDYGYTF
.	TRBV27	TRBJ2-5	.	TGTGCCAGCAGCTCGAACCGGGGGCGCGAGGGTAGGGAGACCCAGTACTTC	CASSSNRGREGRETQYF
.	TRBV2	TRBJ2-5	.	TGTGCCAGCAGTGAACTAGCGAGGGGACAAGAGACCCAGTACTTC	CASSELARGQETQYF
.	TRBV2	TRBJ1-2	.	TGTGCCAGCAGCAGTTCCCGACAGTCTGTTAACTATGGCTACACCTTC	CASSSSRQSVNYGYTF
.	TRBV14	TRBJ1-2	.	TGTGCCAGCAGCCAAGCCCCGGGAGGCGGCTACACCTTC	CASSQAPGGGYTF
TRBD1	TRBV9	TRBJ2-3	once	TGTGCCAGCAGCGTTCCAAGAGCCGGGACAGGGCGCACAGATACGCAGTATTTT	CASSVPRAGTGRTDTQYF
TRBD1	TRBV5-1	TRBJ1-2	once	TGCGCCAGCAGCTTGGACAGGGGCCATGGCTACACCTTC	CASSLDRGHGYTF
.	TRBV5-1	TRBJ1-3	.	TGCGCCAGCAGCGGGGGCTCCCTCTCTGGAAACACCATATATTTT	CASSGGSLSGNTIYF
TRBD1	TRBV29-1	TRBJ1-1	.	TGCAGCGTTGAAGACAGGGGGCGCATCTCGGCTGAAGCTTTCTTT	CSVEDRGRISAEAFF
TRBD1	TRBV7-9	TRBJ1-6	.	TGTGCCAGCAGCTTAGACGTTTACGGGACAGCTCCCCGGCCCCTCCACTTT	CASSLDVYGTAPRPLHF
.	TRBV6-1	TRBJ1-1	.	TGTGCCAGCAGTGAAGCCGGCCGGGGCACTGAAGCTTTCTTT	CASSEAGRGTEAFF
.	TRBV7-9	TRBJ1-4	once	TGTGCCAGCAGCGGGACATTTGCAACTAATGAAAAACTGTTTTTT	CASSGTFATNEKLFF
.	TRBV30	TRBJ1-1	.	TGTGCCTGCAATAAGAGAGCAGGGGCCACTGAAGCTTTCTTT	CACNKRAGATEAFF
.	TRBV18	TRBJ2-1	once	TGTGCCAGCTCACCGATCCAGCATCCGAATGAGCAGTTCTTC	CASSPIQHPNEQFF
.	TRBV6-6	TRBJ1-6	once	TGTGCCAGCAGTTATTTGTCCAATTCACCCCTCCACTTT	CASSYLSNSPLHF
TRBD1	TRBV4-1	TRBJ1-2	.	TGCGCCAGCAGAGACGGTGTAGGGACAGGGTATCTAAGTGGCTACACCTTC	CASRDGVGTGYLSGYTF
TRBD1	TRBV7-7	TRBJ2-5	.	TGTGCTAGCAGCTTAGGTTTACAGGGGGCAACAGAGACCCAGTACTTC	CASSLGLQGATETQYF
.	TRBV7-9	TRBJ1-2	.	TGTGCCAGCAGCCCCCATGCGGGGCAGGGGTATGGCTACACCTTC	CASSPHAGQGYGYTF
.	TRBV9	TRBJ2-5	.	TGTGCCAGCAGCGTAGGGCCGGGGGGCCAACAAGAGACCCAGTACTTC	CASSVGPGGQQETQYF
.	TRBV9	TRBJ1-2	.	TGTGCCAGCAGCCCCCCCGGGGCGGGAGCTAACTATGGCTACACCTTC	CASSPPGAGANYGYTF
.	TRBV6-5	TRBJ1-6	.	TGTGCCGGACAACAGGGTCCGGGGTCACCCCTCCACTTT	CAGQQGPGSPLHF
TRBD1	TRBV27	TRBJ2-7	.	TGTGCCAGCAGATCCCGACCGGGACAGGGTTACGAGCAGTACTTC	CASRSRPGQGYEQYF